The present T cell receptor (beta chain) was sequenced within a study of T cell responses to AZD1222 COVID-19 vaccine. Study-wide background: Second-dose timings of about 4 or about 12 weeks were pooled. Study-level results: Females made up more of the donors, who were largely white British, and clonal diversity may have come out too low.

V lost 9 bases and J lost 5; bases outside the gene matches: 5. The CDR3 contains 14 residues. CDR1 and CDR2 from the germline V gene are LNHNV and YYDKDF (reference sequence). Regarding this clone: Antigen: not known.

TCRdb's copy holds only in-frame clones and misses some; the assay was immunoSEQ multiplex PCR. The sample has over 85,000 clones, roughly 89% seen once. This sequence joins TRBV15 and TRBJ1-6, with 9 bases lining up with TRBD1. The material sequenced was peripheral blood, taken on day 0 of AZD1222 vaccination. The origin of this receptor is an adult in good health. CDR3 nucleotide sequence: TGTGCCACTCGGAGGACAGGGGATAATTCACCCCTCCACTTT. It translates to CATRRTGDNSPLHF.